A few counts support the clone carrying this TCR beta chain. Antigen specificity is unknown. The data derive from a study of T-cell reconstitution after alpha-beta-depleted transplantation in children. General study points: Surviving recipient cells, namely T cells and thymic progenitors, were the source of high day-60 TCRbeta diversity in some patients. Once a year had passed after transplant, T-cell counts and diversity came mostly from newly produced T cells. Reportedly, roughly two months post-transplant, alpha-beta T cells arose from several hundred expanded graft clones.

The TCRbeta library was prepared with unique molecular identifiers. MiXCR, run by TCRdb on the PCR reads, gives a single entry per CDR3 protein. The data contain roughly 100,000 distinct CDR3 sequences, approximately 5.4% of them seen just once; the ten biggest clones take up about 6.1%. Germline lookup yields CDR1 LNHDA and CDR2 SQIVND (reference sequence). CDR3 length: 15 residues. The V gene lost 6 bases and the J gene lost 2 bases, with 16 bases spanning the gap. The sequencing used PBMCs, mostly from graft donor cells, collected 60 days after TCRalphabeta/CD19-depleted stem cell transplant. This sequence joins TRBV19 and TRBJ1-2, with a tentative D call TRBD1 (5 bases). This TCR was recovered from a female patient aged 2-15 years who had a stem cell transplant for Fanconi anemia, so the T cells may come from the graft donor. CDR3 region: CASSPTGTVNYGYTF. The CDR3 bases are TGTGCCAGTAGCCCTACCGGGACGGTGAACTATGGCTACACCTTC. The whole variable domain, filled in from reference TRBV19 and TRBJ1-2, reads DGGITQSPKYLFRKEGQNVTLSCEQNLNHDAMYWYRQDPGQGLRLIYYSQIVNDFQKGDIAEGYSVSREKKESFPLTVTSAQKNPTAFYLCASSPTGTVNYGYTFGSGTRLTVV.